The T cell receptor (beta chain) described here comes from a study of blood T cells in healthy people across ages. Overall study context: About one barcoded beta molecule was captured per two T cells (by template switching).

In regard to this clonotype: Its antigen is as yet unknown.

Whole-study results and caveats: Conclusively comparing naive with antigen-experienced cells was impossible with unsorted PBMCs.

Germline V gene data show CDR1 as LNHNV and CDR2 as YYDKDF (reference sequence). CDR3 length equals 16 residues. Losses at the gene ends were 0 bases for V and 5 bases for J; bases not matched to a gene: 7. A sample-barcoded 5' primer and a J-beta primer mix were used in a second PCR of about 7 to 12 cycles. Researchers report that a template-switch adaptor with 12 random nucleotides tagged each cDNA molecule. TCRdb passed the 5' RACE reads through MiXCR, listing each CDR3 protein once. The sample lists 2 million or so distinct CDR3 sequences, about 49% occurring once. Collection of around 9.3 milliliters of peripheral blood was performed for each donor.

Sequenced material: blood. The sequence was collected from a woman aged 40 to 55 in good health. The chain carries TRBV15 and TRBJ2-7; 10 bases fit TRBD1. Here the CDR3 reads CATSRDGDRGINEQYF. The CDR3 DNA follows: TGTGCCACCAGCAGAGATGGGGACAGGGGAATCAACGAGCAGTACTTC.